This TCR beta chain was observed in a study of Ad26.COV2.S vaccination and SARS-CoV-2 variants (dated by TCRdb to the early 2020s). Regarding the complete study: Donors in the vaccine arm were drawn from COV1001, a phase I-IIa trial of Ad26.COV2.S in healthy adults that was multicentre, randomized, double-blind and placebo-controlled. Dosing of Ad26.COV2.S was intramuscular, at either 5x10^10 or 1x10^11 viral particles, delivered as one shot or as two shots spaced 56 days apart. The specificity and breadth of SARS-CoV-2-reactive T cell receptors after Ad26.COV2.S vaccination were assessed by TCRbeta repertoire sequencing. A total of about 30 samples were included in the TCR-sequenced set, comprising about 20 Ad26.COV2.S vaccine recipients, 5 placebo recipients and 8 SARS-CoV-2 convalescent individuals. Trial participants were randomized into five groups of five: low-dose or high-dose Ad26.COV2.S given once or twice, or placebo on both occasions. Blinding of investigators to trial group allocation was maintained during experiments and outcome assessment.

This clone was seen a single time. Its antigen specificity is not known. Base qualities are not at hand, and no much larger clone is one base apart. TCRbeta CDR3 regions were sequenced with the immunoSEQ Assay. After extraction, genomic DNA underwent amplification by bias-controlled multiplex PCR, followed by high-throughput sequencing. The authors' pipeline ran thus. Collapsing and filtering of sequences were performed to quantify the absolute abundance of each unique TCRbeta CDR3 region. T cell fraction was estimated by normalization of TCRbeta template counts to usable DNA, with usable DNA being measured through amplification of reference genes present in all nucleated cells. Repertoire TCRs were annotated as SARS-CoV-2-specific by exact matching of V gene, CDR3 amino acid sequence and J gene to a known reactive TCR set. The reference SARS-CoV-2 TCR set came from MIRA and was filtered for enrichment in COVID-19-positive ImmuneCODE repertoires, removing public or cross-reactive TCRs. Drawing on the MIRA antigens, annotated TCRs were analysed further at the level of specific ORF or position within ORF. Depth was the summed frequency of annotated unique rearrangements, while breadth was defined as annotated unique rearrangements over total unique productive rearrangements. Two-sided Wilcoxon rank-sum tests were applied when comparing TCR breadth between groups. Not all clones reach the TCRdb copy of this immuneACCESS table, which keeps in-frame sequences only. Checked studies attribute under half of the gap to unresolved V genes and leave the rest unexplained. That table gives V, J and clone size, and the DNA gave D and trimming. The sample table contains about 450,000 clones; only one count was recorded for roughly 89% of them. Approximately 2.5% of the sample is in the top ten clones.

Paper-wide results and their limitations: Ad26.COV2.S recipients had higher spike-specific TCR breadth than placebo recipients (P = 0.0014). The study was not powered for comparison of responses between vaccine doses or regimens. After vaccination, substantial breadth of spike-specific CD8+ and CD4+ T cell responses was reported. The authors noted that the TCR breadth and depth analyses may have underestimated total T cell responses. Non-spike TCR breadth was comparable between vaccine and placebo recipients, consistent with the vaccine containing only spike.

The treatment or condition label on this specimen signifies: some 20 received Ad26.COV2.S at low or high dose, single or two shots; roughly five received placebo; per-sample allocation not given. For vaccine and placebo recipients, the sequenced repertoires came from samples collected on day 63 after the first injection. Cohort 1b enrolled 20 to 30 adults aged 18-55 years at a single site in Boston, USA, between 29 July and 7 August 2020. As a vaccine, Ad26.COV2.S was a replication-incompetent adenovirus type 26 vector that expressed a prefusion-stabilized SARS-CoV-2 spike protein derived from the original Wuhan strain. CDR1 LNHNV and CDR2 YYDKDF were looked up in the germline V gene (reference sequence). The trim is 4 bases for V and 2 bases for J, with a gap of 11 bases between the germline ends. The cysteine opens and the phenylalanine closes a CDR3 of 14 amino acids. CDR3 DNA only is kept here, 42 bases in frame from base 1.

The V gene is TRBV15 and the J gene is TRBJ1-2, with no confident D gene call. The TCR comes from a person between 18 and 59 years old who received the Ad26.COV2.S COVID-19 vaccine or a placebo. The sequencing used peripheral blood, collected in a trial of Ad26.COV2.S vaccine versus placebo. CDR3 loop: CATSKRVGNYGYTF. DNA sequence: TGTGCCACCAGCAAAAGGGTCGGCAACTATGGCTACACCTTC. The full variable domain, completed from the reference TRBV15 and TRBJ1-2 proteins outside the CDR3, reads DAMVIQNPRYQVTQFGKPVTLSCSQTLNHNVMYWYQQKSSQAPKLLFHYYDKDFNNEADTPDNFQSRRPNTSFCFLDIRSPGLGDTAMYLCATSKRVGNYGYTFGSGTRLTVV.